The 10 T cell receptor beta chains below all came from one sample that was sequenced in a study of T cell repertoires in cytomegalovirus infection. TCRdb itself ran the reads through MiXCR, one entry per CDR3 protein. The data contain hundreds of thousands of distinct CDR3 sequences, about 17% of them seen just once; the ten biggest clones take up 12%. Sequencing was carried out using PBMCs. The receptor set was obtained from a human donor in good health (CMV status not recorded). Some clones in this sample may be carry-over from other donors' samples.

This clonotype was recorded many times. One end of the junction fails to match germline, which may point to a read error. The chain couples TRBV7-7 to TRBJ1-1, with D hard to call. This CDR3 contains 15 residues. Germline V gene sequence: CDR1 SSHAT, CDR2 FNYEAQ (reference sequence). Here the CDR3 DNA reads TGTGCTAGCAGCTTAGATCCGGGTCCGATGACTGAAGCTTTCTTT. It encodes CASSLDPGPMTEAFF.

This clonotype has just a few counts. The chain employs TRBV19 and TRBJ1-2; 7 positions match TRBD1. Germline CDR1 is LNHDA and CDR2 is SQIVND (reference sequence). The V gene end was trimmed by 7 bases and the J gene end by 2 bases; junction bases not matched to a gene: 1. The CDR3 extends over 12 amino acids. The CDR3 loop reads CASTGQNYGYTF. Here the CDR3 DNA reads TGTGCCAGTACGGGACAGAACTATGGCTACACCTTC.

This clonotype was detected many times. The chain uses TRBV19 and TRBJ1-2; perhaps TRBD1 as D (6 bases). CDR1 is LNHDA and CDR2 is SQIVND in the germline V gene (reference sequence). V was trimmed by 3 bases and J by 4 bases, leaving 15 bases between them. CDR3 length: 15 amino acids. Written as DNA, the CDR3 is TGTGCCAGTAGTATTCTAGGACAGAACATCTATGGCTACACCTTC. Translated: CASSILGQNIYGYTF.

This clonotype was detected ten times or more. This rearrangement joins TRBV12-3 or TRBV12-4 to TRBJ2-1; 7 bases line up with TRBD1. There are 11 residues in the CDR3. J lost 12 bases, V lost 6 bases, and 5 bases had no gene match. The DNA of the CDR3 is TGTGCCAGCAGAAACAGGGGATTGCAGTTCTTC. Protein: CASRNRGLQFF.

The chain is built from TRBV5-4 and TRBJ1-1; 8 bases align to TRBD1. The trim removed 4 bases at V and 0 bases at J, leaving 8 bases unmatched. Germline CDR1 and CDR2: SGHNT and YYREEE (reference sequence). The CDR3 contains 16 residues. The CDR3 here is CASSPDREVLNTEAFF. In nucleotides, the CDR3 is TGTGCCAGCAGCCCGGACAGGGAGGTTTTGAACACTGAAGCTTTCTTT.

The table lists this clonotype with a few counts. The gene calls are TRBV2 and TRBJ2-5, with D hard to call. The V gene's germline CDR1 is SNHLY and CDR2 FYNNEI. Deletions cut 6 bases from V and 2 bases from J, with 16 bases between. There are 15 residues in the CDR3. The CDR3 here is CASSEYVQRQETQYF. The DNA of the CDR3 is TGTGCCAGCAGCGAATACGTACAGAGGCAAGAGACCCAGTACTTC.

This clonotype has a handful of counts. This sequence joins TRBV4-1 and TRBJ1-2; a weak D match, TRBD1 (5 bases). The V gene's germline CDR1 is MGHRA and CDR2 YSYEKL. Trimming removed 0 bases from V and 4 bases from J, with 24 bases in between. This CDR3 is 19 amino acids long. DNA for the CDR3: TGCGCCAGCAGCCAAGATTTGACTGGGGCGAAATTTTCTGCCTATGGCTACACCTTC. It translates to CASSQDLTGAKFSAYGYTF.

In its sample, this clonotype was seen a few times. The genes are TRBV2 and TRBJ1-1, with 11 bases aligning to TRBD1. From germline, CDR1 is SNHLY and CDR2 FYNNEI. The CDR3 runs 14 residues. Trimming at V came to 3 bases and at J to 5 bases, leaving 2 bases not matched to a gene. The CDR3 loop reads CASSEDRGRTEAFF. The CDR3 DNA follows: TGTGCCAGCAGTGAGGACAGGGGGCGGACTGAAGCTTTCTTT.

This clonotype occurred a few times. CDR3 DNA sequence: TGTGCCAGTAGTATGTTTGGTCAGGACCCCTACGAGCAGTACTTC. Protein product: CASSMFGQDPYEQYF. The chain combines TRBV19 with TRBJ2-7, with no clear D. V lost 3 bases to trimming and J lost 2 bases, with 14 bases between them. There are 15 residues in the CDR3. Germline lookup yields CDR1 LNHDA and CDR2 SQIVND (reference sequence).

V is TRBV7-6 and J is TRBJ1-5; D unresolved. V lost 5 bases to trimming and J lost 7 bases, with 9 bases between them. Per germline, CDR1 SGHVS and CDR2 FNYEAQ. The CDR3 covers 12 residues. This CDR3 is CASSAGWQPQHF. Written as DNA, the CDR3 is TGTGCCAGCAGCGCGGGCTGGCAGCCCCAGCATTTT.